This T cell receptor beta chain was sequenced during a study of OX40 agonist ivuxolimab in advanced cancers. Patients were excluded for autoimmune disease history or systemic immunosuppression. With baseline, cycle 4 day 1, and cycle 7 day 1 as timepoints, blood was sampled. About this clone itself: Its antigen remains unidentified.

Study-level points and caveats: Fewer expanded clones were found on average in CD4+ than in CD8+ T cells. Among the lowest peripheral clonal expansion occurred in 0.1-3.0 mg/kg partial responders.

Here immunoSEQ multiplex PCR was the method, and the copy in TCRdb shows in-frame clones only, minus some. This repertoire shows about 77,000 clones, roughly 92% found once; its top ten account for around 4.9%. Germline CDR1 and CDR2: SGHRS and YFSETQ. This CDR3 is 17 amino acids long. J was trimmed by 1 base and V by 3 bases; bases with no gene match: 2. The rearrangement links TRBV5-1 to TRBJ2-6; 12 bases map to TRBD1. This specimen was CD4+ or CD8+ T cells sorted from blood, taken in a trial of the OX40 agonist ivuxolimab. The receptor was derived from an adult with an advanced solid tumor such as melanoma, head and neck, liver or kidney cancer. The CDR3 coding sequence is TGCGCCAGCAGCTCGGGACAGGGGGCTTCTGGGGCCAACGTCCTGACTTTC. Translated, it gives CASSSGQGASGANVLTF.